Described below is a single TCR beta chain sequence and its context. The sample is drawn from a study of blood T cell repertoires in COVID-19. Some clones are missing from TCRdb's copy, which holds only in-frame ones; the method was immunoSEQ multiplex PCR. The top ten clones hold 0.35% to 0.5% of a sample with approximately 93,000 clones, about 91% of them seen once. V was pared by 0 bases and J by 4 bases, with 13 bases between. The germline V gene has CDR1 SGHAT and CDR2 FQNNGV. The CDR3 extends over 15 amino acids. The clonotype originates from a man aged 60 to 69 with acute or convalescent COVID-19. Material for sequencing was peripheral blood. The V gene is TRBV11-2, the J gene TRBJ2-7; D possibly corresponds to TRBD1 (5 bases). The CDR3 region has the DNA TGTGCCAGCAGCTTAGATGTACAGGCCTCGTACGAGCAGTACTTC. Translating it yields CASSLDVQASYEQYF. The variable domain in full, completed from reference TRBV11-2 and TRBJ2-7, reads EAGVAQSPRYKIIEKRQSVAFWCNPISGHATLYWYQQILGQGPKLLIQFQNNGVVDDSQLPKDRFSAERLKGVDSTLKIQPAKLEDSAVYLCASSLDVQASYEQYFGPGTRLTVT.